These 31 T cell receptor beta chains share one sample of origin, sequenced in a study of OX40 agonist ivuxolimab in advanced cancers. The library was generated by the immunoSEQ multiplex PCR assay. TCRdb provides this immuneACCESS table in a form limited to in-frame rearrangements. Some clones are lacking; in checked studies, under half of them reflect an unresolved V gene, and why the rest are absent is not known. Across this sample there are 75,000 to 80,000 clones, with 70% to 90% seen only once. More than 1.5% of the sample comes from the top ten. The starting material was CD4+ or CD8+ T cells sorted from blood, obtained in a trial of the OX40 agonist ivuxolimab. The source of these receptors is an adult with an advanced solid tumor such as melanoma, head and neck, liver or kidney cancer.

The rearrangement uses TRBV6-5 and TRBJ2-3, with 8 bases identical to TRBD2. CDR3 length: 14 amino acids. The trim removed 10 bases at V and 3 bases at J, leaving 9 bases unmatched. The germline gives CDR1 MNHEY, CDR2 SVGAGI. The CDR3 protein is CATRSGGRTDTQYF. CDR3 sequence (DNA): TGTGCCACTCGTTCGGGGGGGCGTACAGATACGCAGTATTTT.

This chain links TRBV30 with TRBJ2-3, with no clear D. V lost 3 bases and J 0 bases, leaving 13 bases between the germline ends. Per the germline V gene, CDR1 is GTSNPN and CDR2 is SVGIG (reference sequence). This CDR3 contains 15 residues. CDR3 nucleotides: TGTGCCTGGAGCCTCAAACATTCTAGCACAGATACGCAGTATTTT. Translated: CAWSLKHSSTDTQYF.

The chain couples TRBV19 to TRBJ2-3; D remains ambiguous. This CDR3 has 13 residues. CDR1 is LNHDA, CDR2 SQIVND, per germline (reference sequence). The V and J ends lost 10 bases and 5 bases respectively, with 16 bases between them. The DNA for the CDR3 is TGTGCCACCTCACAAGGCCCTGGAGATACGCAGTATTTT. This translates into CATSQGPGDTQYF.

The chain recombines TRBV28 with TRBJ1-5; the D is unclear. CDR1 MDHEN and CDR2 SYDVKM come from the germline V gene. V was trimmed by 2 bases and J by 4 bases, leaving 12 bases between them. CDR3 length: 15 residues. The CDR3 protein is CASSLGRHGNQPQHF. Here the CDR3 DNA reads TGTGCCAGCAGTTTAGGGCGACACGGGAATCAGCCCCAGCATTTT.

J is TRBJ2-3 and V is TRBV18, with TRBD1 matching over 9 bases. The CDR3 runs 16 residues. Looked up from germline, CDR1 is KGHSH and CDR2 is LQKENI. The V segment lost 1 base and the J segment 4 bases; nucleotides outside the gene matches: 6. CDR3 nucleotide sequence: TGTGCCAGCTCACCACGGGGACAGGGTGGAGCAGATACGCAGTATTTT. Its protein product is CASSPRGQGGADTQYF.

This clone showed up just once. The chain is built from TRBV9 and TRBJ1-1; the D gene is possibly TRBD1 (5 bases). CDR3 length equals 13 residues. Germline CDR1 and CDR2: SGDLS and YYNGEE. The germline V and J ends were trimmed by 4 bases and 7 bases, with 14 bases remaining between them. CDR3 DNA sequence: TGTGCCAGCAGCCTCCTTGGAAGGGGTGAAGCTTTCTTT. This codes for CASSLLGRGEAFF.

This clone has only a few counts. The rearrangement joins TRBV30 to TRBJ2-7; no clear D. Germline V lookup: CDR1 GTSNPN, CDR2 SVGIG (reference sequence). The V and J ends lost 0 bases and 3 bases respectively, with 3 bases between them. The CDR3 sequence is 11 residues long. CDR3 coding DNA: TGTGCCTGGAGTGTAAGCTACGAGCAGTACTTC. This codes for CAWSVSYEQYF.

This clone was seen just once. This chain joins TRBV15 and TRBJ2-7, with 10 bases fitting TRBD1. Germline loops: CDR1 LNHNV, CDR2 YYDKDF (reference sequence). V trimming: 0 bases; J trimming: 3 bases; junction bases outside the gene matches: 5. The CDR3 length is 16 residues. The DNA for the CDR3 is TGTGCCACCAGCAGAGATATAAGGACAGGGGGCTACGAGCAGTACTTC. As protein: CATSRDIRTGGYEQYF.

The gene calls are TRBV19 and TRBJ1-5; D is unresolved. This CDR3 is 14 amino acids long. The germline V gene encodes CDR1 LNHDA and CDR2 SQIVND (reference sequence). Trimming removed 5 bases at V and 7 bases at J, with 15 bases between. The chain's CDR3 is CASSPQPWAQPQHF. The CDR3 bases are TGTGCCAGTAGTCCGCAGCCATGGGCCCAGCCCCAGCATTTT.

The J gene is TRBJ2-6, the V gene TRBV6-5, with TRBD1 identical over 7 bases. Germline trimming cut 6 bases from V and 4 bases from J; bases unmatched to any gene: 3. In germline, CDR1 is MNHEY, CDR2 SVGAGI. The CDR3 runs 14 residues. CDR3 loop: CASRTGSGANVLTF. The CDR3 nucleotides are TGTGCCAGCAGGACAGGGTCGGGGGCCAACGTCCTGACTTTC.

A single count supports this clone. The CDR3 DNA is TGTGCCAGCAGTTACGTCCGAGGAGCAGGGGGCCTCGAGCAGTACTTC. Its translation: CASSYVRGAGGLEQYF. The chain links TRBV6-5 to TRBJ2-7; TRBD1 matches at 8 bases. Trimming cost V 2 bases and J 6 bases; bases outside gene matches: 12. The CDR3 is 16 amino acids. The V gene's germline CDR1 is MNHEY and CDR2 SVGAGI.

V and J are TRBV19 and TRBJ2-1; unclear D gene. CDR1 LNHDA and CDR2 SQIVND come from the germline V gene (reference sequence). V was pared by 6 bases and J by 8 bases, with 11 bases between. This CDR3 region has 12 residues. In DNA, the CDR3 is TGTGCCAGTAGCCCCCGGGCTTATGAGCAGTTCTTC. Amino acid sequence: CASSPRAYEQFF.

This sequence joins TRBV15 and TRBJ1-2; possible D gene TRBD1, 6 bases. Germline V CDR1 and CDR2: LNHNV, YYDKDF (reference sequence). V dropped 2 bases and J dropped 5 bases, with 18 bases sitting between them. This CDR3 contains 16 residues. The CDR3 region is CATSRTGTPGLYGYTF. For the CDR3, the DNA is TGTGCCACCAGCAGAACCGGGACACCGGGTTTGTATGGCTACACCTTC.

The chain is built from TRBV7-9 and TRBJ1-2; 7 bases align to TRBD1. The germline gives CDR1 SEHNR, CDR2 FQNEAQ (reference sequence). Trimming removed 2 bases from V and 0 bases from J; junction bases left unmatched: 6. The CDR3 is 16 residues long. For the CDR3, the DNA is TGTGCCAGCAGCTTATCCGGTGACAGGGCTAACTATGGCTACACCTTC. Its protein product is CASSLSGDRANYGYTF.

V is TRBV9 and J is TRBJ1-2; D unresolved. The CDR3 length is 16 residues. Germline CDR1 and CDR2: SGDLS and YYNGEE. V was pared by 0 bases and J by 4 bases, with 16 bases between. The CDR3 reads CASSVGVEVAAYGYTF. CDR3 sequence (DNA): TGTGCCAGCAGCGTAGGGGTTGAGGTCGCGGCCTATGGCTACACCTTC.

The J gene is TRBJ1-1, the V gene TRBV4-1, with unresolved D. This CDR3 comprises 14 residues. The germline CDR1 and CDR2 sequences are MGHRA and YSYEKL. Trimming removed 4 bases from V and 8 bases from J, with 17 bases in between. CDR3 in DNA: TGCGCCAGCAGCCCCCGGGATCTCGGGTGGGAAGCTTTCTTT. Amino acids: CASSPRDLGWEAFF.

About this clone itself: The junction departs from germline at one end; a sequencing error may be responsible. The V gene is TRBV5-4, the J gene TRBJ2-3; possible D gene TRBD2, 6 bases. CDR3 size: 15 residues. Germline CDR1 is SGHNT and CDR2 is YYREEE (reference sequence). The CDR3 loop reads CASKGGTLSTDTQYF. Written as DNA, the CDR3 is TGTGCGAGCAAGGGTGGGACTCTCTCCACAGATACGCAGTATTTT.

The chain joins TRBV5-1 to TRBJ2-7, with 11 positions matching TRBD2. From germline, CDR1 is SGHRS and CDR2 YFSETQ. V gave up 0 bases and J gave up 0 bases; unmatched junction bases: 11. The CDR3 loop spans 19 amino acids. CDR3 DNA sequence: TGCGCCAGCAGCTTGGTTGGGCTAGCGGGAGGACCAGTCTCCTACGAGCAGTACTTC. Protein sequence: CASSLVGLAGGPVSYEQYF.

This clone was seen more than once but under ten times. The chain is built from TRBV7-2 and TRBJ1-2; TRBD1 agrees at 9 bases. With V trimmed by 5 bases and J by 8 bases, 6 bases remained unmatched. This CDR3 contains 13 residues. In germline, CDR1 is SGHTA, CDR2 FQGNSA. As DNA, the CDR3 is TGTGCCAGCAGCCTTGGGACAGGGTTAGGCTACACCTTC. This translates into CASSLGTGLGYTF.

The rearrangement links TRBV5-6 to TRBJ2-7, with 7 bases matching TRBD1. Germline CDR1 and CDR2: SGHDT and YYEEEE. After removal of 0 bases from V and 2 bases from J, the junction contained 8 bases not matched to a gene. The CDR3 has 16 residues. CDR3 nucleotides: TGTGCCAGCAGCTTGGGCGCCCGACAGGGAGCCTACGAGCAGTACTTC. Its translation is CASSLGARQGAYEQYF.

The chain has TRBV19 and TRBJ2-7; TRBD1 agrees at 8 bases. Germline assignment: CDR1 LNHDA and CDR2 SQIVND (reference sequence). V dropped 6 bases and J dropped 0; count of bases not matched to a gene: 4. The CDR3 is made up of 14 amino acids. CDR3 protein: CASSRDRNSYEQYF. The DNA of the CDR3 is TGTGCCAGTAGCCGGGACAGGAACTCCTACGAGCAGTACTTC.

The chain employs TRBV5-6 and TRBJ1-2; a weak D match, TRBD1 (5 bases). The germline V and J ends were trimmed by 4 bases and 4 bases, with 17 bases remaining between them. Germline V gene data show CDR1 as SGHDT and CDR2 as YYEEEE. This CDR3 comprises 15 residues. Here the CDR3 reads CASSDRNSGGYGYTF. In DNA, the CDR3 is TGTGCCAGCAGCGACAGAAACTCCGGGGGCTATGGCTACACCTTC.

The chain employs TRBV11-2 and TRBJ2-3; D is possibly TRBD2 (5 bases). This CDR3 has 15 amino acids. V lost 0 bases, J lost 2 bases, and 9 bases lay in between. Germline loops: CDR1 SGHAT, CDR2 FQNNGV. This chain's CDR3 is CASSLDRGSTDTQYF. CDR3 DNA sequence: TGTGCCAGCAGCTTAGACCGGGGTTCCACAGATACGCAGTATTTT.

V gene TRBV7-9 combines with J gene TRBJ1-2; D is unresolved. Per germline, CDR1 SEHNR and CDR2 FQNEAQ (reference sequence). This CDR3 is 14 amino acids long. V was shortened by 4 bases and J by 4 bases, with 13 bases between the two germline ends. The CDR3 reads CASSSLFGGYGYTF. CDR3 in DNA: TGTGCCAGCAGCTCCCTCTTTGGTGGCTATGGCTACACCTTC.

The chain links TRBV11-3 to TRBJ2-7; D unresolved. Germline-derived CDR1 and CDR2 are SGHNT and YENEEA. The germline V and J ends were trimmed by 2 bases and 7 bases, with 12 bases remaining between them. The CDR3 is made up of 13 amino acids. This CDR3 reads CASSLNSAGEQYF. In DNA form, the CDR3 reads TGTGCCAGCAGCTTAAATTCTGCTGGGGAGCAGTACTTC.

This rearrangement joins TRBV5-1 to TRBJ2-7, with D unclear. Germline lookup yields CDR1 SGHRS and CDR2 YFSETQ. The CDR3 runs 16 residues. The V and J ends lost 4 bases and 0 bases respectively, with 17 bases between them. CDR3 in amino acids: CASSPSSGGSSYEQYF. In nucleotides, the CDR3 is TGCGCCAGCAGCCCCTCATCGGGCGGTAGCTCCTACGAGCAGTACTTC.

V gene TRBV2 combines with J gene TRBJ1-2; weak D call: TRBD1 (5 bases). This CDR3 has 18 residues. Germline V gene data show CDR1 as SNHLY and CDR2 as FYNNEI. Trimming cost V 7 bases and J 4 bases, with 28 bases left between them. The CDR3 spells CASTFSMGQHQTSYGYTF. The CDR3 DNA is TGTGCCAGCACCTTTAGCATGGGGCAACACCAGACCTCCTATGGCTACACCTTC.

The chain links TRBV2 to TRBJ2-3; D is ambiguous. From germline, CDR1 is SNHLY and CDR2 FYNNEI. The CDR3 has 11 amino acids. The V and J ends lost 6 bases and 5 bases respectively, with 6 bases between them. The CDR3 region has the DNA TGTGCCAGCAGAGCCGTAGATACGCAGTATTTT. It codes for CASRAVDTQYF.

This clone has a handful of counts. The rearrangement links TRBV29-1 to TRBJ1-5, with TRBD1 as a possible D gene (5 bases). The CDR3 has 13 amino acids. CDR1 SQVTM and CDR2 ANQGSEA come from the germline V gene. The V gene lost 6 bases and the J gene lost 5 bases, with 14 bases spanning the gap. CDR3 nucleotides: TGCAGCGTGGCCGGGGGGAGGGATCAGCCCCAGCATTTT. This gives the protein CSVAGGRDQPQHF. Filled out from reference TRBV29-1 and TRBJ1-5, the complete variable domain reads SAVISQKPSRDICQRGTSLTIQCQVDSQVTMMFWYRQQPGQSLTLIATANQGSEATYESGFVIDKFPISRPNLTFSTLTVSNMSPEDSSIYLCSVAGGRDQPQHFGDGTRLSIL.

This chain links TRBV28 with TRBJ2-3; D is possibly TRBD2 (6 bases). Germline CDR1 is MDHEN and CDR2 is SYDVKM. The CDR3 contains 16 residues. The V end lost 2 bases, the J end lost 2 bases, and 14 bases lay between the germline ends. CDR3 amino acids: CASSLEASAYTDTQYF. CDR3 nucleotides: TGTGCCAGCAGTTTAGAGGCTAGCGCCTACACAGATACGCAGTATTTT. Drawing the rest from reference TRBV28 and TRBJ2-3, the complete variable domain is DVKVTQSSRYLVKRTGEKVFLECVQDMDHENMFWYRQDPGLGLRLIYFSYDVKMKEKGDIPEGYSVSREKKERFSLILESASTNQTSMYLCASSLEASAYTDTQYFGPGTRLTVL.

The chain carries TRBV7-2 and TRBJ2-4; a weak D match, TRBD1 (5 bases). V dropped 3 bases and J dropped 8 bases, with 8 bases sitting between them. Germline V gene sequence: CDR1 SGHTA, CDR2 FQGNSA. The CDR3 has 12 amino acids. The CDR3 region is CASSFKGDIQYF. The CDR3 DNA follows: TGTGCCAGCAGCTTTAAAGGGGACATTCAGTACTTC.